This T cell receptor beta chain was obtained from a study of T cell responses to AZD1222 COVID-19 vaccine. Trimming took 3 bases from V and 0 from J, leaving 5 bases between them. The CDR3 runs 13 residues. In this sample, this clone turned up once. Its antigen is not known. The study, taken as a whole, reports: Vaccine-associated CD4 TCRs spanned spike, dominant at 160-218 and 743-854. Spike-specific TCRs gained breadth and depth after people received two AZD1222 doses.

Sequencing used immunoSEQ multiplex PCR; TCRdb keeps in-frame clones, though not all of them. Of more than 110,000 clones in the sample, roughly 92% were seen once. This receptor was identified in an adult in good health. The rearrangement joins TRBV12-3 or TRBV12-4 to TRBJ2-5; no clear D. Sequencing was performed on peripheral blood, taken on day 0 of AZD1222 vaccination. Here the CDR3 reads CASSFSNQETQYF. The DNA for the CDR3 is TGTGCCAGCAGTTTCTCCAACCAAGAGACCCAGTACTTC.